A single T cell receptor beta chain is shown here with its context. This record belongs to a study of TIL therapy for anti-PD-1-resistant metastatic lung cancer. The libraries were made with immunoSEQ v3. Only in-frame clones appear in the TCRdb table, and some are missing; sequencing was by immunoSEQ multiplex PCR. This sample yields 25,000 to 40,000 clones, of which around three quarters are seen a single time; 2.5% to 3% belongs to the top ten. Time point described: pre-treatment sample, taken before nivolumab and TIL therapy. Germline V gene data show CDR1 as SNHLY and CDR2 as FYNNEI. This CDR3 is 15 amino acids long. Trimming took 6 bases from V and 0 from J, leaving 14 bases between them.

The receptor's source is a woman aged 30 to 85 with non-small cell lung cancer. Here the sequenced sample was blood, taken at baseline. The rearrangement joins TRBV2 to TRBJ2-5; D perhaps matches TRBD2 (5 bases). CDR3 nucleotide sequence: TGTGCCAGCAGACACGAGCGGAGGTACCAAGAGACCCAGTACTTC. Its translation is CASRHERRYQETQYF.